This T cell receptor beta chain was obtained from a study of beta chain features in type 1 diabetes. The table lists this clone with a few counts. Its antigen is as yet unknown. cDNA synthesis used the whole RNA isolate, giving expressed TCRB sequences. Assay: immunoSEQ multiplex PCR; the TCRdb copy retains only in-frame clones and omits some. The sample yields around 500,000 clones, 30% seen once. V lost 0 bases and J 2 bases, leaving 12 bases between the germline ends. CDR1 and CDR2 from the germline V gene are GTSNPN and SVGIG (reference sequence). This CDR3 is 15 amino acids long. Findings and limits, study-wide: Type 1 diabetes patients showed a moderate but significant shortening of TCRB CDR3s in all four CD4+ subsets.

Donors underwent one heparinised blood draw, 100 to 150 mL on average. Using CD45RO/CCR7/CD25/CD127/CD95/CD27, CD4+ naive, central memory, regulatory and stem cell-like memory cells were sorted. Material for sequencing was naive CD4+ T cells from blood. This chain uses TRBV30 with TRBJ2-3; D is perhaps TRBD1 (5 bases). The TCR originated in a man aged 18 to 30 in good health. This CDR3 is CAWSVRAGITDTQYF. CDR3 nucleotides: TGTGCCTGGAGTGTACGGGCAGGGATCACAGATACGCAGTATTTT.